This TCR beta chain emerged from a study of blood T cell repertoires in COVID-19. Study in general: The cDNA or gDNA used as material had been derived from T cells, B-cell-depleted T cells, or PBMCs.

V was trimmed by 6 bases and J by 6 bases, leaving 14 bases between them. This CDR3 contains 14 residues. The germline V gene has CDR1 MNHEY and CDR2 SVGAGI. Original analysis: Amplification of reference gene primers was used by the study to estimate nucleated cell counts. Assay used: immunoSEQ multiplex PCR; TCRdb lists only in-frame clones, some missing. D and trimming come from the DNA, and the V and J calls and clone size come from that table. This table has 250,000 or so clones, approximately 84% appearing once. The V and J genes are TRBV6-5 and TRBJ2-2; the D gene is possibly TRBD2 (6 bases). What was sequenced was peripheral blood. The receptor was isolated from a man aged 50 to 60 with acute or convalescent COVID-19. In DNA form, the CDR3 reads TGTGCCAGCAGCCCCGGGAGTGTAGCCGGGGAGCTGTTTTTT. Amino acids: CASSPGSVAGELFF.